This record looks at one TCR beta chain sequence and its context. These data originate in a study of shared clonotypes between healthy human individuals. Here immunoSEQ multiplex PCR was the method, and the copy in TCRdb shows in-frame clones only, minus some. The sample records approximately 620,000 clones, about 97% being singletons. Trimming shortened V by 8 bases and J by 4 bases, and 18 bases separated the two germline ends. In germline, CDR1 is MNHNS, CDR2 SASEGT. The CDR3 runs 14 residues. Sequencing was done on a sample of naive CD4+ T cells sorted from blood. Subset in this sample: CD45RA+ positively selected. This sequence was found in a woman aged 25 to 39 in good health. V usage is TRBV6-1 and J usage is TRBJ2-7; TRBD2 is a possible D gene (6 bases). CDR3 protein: CASLHGLGGYEQYF. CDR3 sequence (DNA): TGTGCCAGCTTACATGGACTGGGAGGATACGAGCAGTACTTC.